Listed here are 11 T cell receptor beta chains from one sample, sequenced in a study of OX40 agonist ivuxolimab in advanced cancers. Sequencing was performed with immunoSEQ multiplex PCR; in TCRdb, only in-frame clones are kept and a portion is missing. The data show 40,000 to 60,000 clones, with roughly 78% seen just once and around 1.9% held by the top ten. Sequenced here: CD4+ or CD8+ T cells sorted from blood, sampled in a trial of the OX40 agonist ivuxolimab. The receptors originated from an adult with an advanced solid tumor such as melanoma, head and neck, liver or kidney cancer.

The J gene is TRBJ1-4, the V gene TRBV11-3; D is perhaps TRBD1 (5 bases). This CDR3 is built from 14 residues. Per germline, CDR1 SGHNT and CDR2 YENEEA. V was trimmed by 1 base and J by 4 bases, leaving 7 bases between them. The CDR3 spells CASSLGGYNEKLFF. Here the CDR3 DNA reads TGTGCCAGCAGCTTAGGGGGGTATAATGAAAAACTGTTTTTT.

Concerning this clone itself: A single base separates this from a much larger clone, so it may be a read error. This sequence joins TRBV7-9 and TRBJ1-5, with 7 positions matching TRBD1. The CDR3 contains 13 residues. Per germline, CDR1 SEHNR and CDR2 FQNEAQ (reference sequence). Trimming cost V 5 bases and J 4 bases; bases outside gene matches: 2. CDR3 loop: CASSLQGNQPQHF. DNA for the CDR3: TGTGCCAGCAGCCTACAGGGGAATCAGCCCCAGCATTTT.

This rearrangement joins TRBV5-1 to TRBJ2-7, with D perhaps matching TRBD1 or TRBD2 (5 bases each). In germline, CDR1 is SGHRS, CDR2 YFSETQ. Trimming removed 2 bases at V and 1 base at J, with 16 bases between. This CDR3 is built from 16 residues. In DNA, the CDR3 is TGCGCCAGCAGCTTTGTGGGACGGCCAACTTCCTACGAGCAGTACTTC. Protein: CASSFVGRPTSYEQYF. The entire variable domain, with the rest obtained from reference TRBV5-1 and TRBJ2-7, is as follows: KAGVTQTPRYLIKTRGQQVTLSCSPISGHRSVSWYQQTPGQGLQFLFEYFSETQRNKGNFPGRFSGRQFSNSRSEMNVSTLELGDSALYLCASSFVGRPTSYEQYFGPGTRLTVT.

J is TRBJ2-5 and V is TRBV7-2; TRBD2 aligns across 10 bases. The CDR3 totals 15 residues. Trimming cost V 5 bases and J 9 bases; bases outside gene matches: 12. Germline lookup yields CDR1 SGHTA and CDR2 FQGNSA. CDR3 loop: CASSATSGRGGAQYF. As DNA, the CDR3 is TGTGCCAGCAGCGCGACTAGCGGGCGGGGAGGGGCCCAGTACTTC.

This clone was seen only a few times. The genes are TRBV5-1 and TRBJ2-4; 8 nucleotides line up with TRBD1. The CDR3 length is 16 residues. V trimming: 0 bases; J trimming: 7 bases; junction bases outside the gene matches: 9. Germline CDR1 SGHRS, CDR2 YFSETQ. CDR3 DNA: TGCGCCAGCAGCTTGGCCCTTTGGGACAGGCTCAACATTCAGTACTTC. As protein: CASSLALWDRLNIQYF.

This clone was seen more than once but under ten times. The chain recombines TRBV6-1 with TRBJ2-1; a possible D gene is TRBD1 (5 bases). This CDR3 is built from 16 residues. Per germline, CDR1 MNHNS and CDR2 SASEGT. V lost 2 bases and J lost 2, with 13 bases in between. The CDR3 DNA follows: TGTGCCAGCAGTGAAAGGTTTACAGGTACCTACAATGAGCAGTTCTTC. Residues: CASSERFTGTYNEQFF.

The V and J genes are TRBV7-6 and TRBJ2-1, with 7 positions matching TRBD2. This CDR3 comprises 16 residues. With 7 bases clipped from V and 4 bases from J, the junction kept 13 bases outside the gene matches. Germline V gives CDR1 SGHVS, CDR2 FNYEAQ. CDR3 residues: CASNPLGRGRYNEQFF. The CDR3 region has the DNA TGTGCCAGCAACCCGCTTGGGAGGGGTAGGTACAATGAGCAGTTCTTC.

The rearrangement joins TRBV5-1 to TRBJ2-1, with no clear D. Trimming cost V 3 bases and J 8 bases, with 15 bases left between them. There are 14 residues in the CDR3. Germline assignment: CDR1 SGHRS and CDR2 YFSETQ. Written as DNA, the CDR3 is TGCGCCAGCAGCTACCCCGGACGGCCTGATGAGCAGTTCTTC. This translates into CASSYPGRPDEQFF.

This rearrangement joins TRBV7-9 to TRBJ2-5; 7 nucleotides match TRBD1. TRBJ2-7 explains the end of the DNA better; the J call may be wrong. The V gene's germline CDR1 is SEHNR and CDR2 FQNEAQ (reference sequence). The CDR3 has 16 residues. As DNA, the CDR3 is TGTGCCAGCAGCTTAGTATCCAAAGGGGGCATCTACGAGCAGTACTTC. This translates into CASSLVSKGGIYEQYF.

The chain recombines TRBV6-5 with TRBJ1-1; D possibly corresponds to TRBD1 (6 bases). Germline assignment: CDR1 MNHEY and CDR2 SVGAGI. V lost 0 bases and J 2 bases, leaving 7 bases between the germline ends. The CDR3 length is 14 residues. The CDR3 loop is CASSYSDRNTEAFF. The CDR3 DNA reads TGTGCCAGCAGTTACTCGGACAGAAACACTGAAGCTTTCTTT.

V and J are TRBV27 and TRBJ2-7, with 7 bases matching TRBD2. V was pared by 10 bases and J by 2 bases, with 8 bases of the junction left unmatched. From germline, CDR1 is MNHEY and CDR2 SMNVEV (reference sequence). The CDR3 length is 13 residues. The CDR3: CATVGGTPYEQYF. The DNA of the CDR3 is TGTGCCACCGTCGGGGGGACTCCCTACGAGCAGTACTTC.